Below are 14 T cell receptor beta chains sequenced from a single sample in a study of shared T cell receptors in the human thymus. Libraries were prepared by immunoSEQ multiplex PCR; TCRdb keeps only in-frame clonotypes and omits some of them. The sample records some 640,000 clones, over 75% being singletons. The sample was also linked to a second study, of human thymus T cells.

Sequencing input: thymocytes. These receptors were collected from a boy under three years old with a congenital heart defect.

The chain is built from TRBV6-6 and TRBJ2-3, with TRBD2 identical over 8 bases. The V segment lost 6 bases and the J segment 1 base; nucleotides outside the gene matches: 6. Germline CDR1 MNHNY, CDR2 SVGAGI (reference sequence). The CDR3 covers 15 residues. The CDR3 reads CASRGAGVGTDTQYF. The CDR3 DNA sequence: TGTGCCAGCAGGGGAGCGGGGGTGGGCACAGATACGCAGTATTTT.

The chain has TRBV9 and TRBJ2-6; possible D gene TRBD2, 5 bases. The V gene lost 2 bases and the J gene lost 0 bases, with 12 bases spanning the gap. The CDR3 has 17 amino acids. In germline, CDR1 is SGDLS, CDR2 YYNGEE. The CDR3 sequence: CASSVSGPHSGANVLTF. The CDR3 nucleotides read TGTGCCAGCAGCGTCAGCGGACCCCACTCTGGGGCCAACGTCCTGACTTTC.

The chain is built from TRBV5-1 and TRBJ2-7; TRBD2 aligns across 13 bases. This CDR3 is built from 15 residues. Trimming at V came to 4 bases and at J to 2 bases, leaving 3 bases not matched to a gene. From germline, CDR1 is SGHRS and CDR2 YFSETQ. The CDR3 loop reads CASSGGTSGAYEQYF. The CDR3 region has the DNA TGCGCCAGCAGCGGGGGGACTAGCGGGGCCTACGAGCAGTACTTC.

This clone was detected once. This chain connects TRBV20-1 to TRBJ1-2; no clear D gene. The CDR3 covers 11 residues. V was trimmed by 3 bases and J by 4 bases, leaving 6 bases between them. Germline V gene lookup returns CDR1 DFQATT and CDR2 SNEGSKA (reference sequence). The CDR3 sequence is CSASSSYGYTF. The CDR3 DNA follows: TGCAGTGCTAGTTCTAGCTATGGCTACACCTTC.

The V gene is TRBV5-6, the J gene TRBJ2-7; 9 positions agree with TRBD2. The CDR3 contains 13 residues. V trimming: 2 bases; J trimming: 5 bases; junction bases outside the gene matches: 2. CDR1 is SGHDT and CDR2 is YYEEEE in the germline V gene. CDR3 DNA sequence: TGTGCCAGCAGCTTAGCGGGAGGCAACGAGCAGTACTTC. Translating gives CASSLAGGNEQYF. Based on the CDR3 plus reference TRBV5-6 and TRBJ2-7, the full variable domain is DAGVTQSPTHLIKTRGQQVTLRCSPKSGHDTVSWYQQALGQGPQFIFQYYEEEERQRGNFPDRFSGHQFPNYSSELNVNALLLGDSALYLCASSLAGGNEQYFGPGTRLTVT.

The chain carries TRBV27 and TRBJ1-5; D remains unclear. The germline gives CDR1 MNHEY, CDR2 SMNVEV (reference sequence). The CDR3 is 13 amino acids. The germline V and J ends were trimmed by 5 bases and 3 bases, with 8 bases remaining between them. The CDR3: CASSRQANQPQHF. CDR3 sequence (DNA): TGTGCCAGCAGTCGACAAGCCAATCAGCCCCAGCATTTT.

The V call is TRBV6-5, the J call TRBJ2-5; D is undetermined. Germline CDR1 reads MNHEY; CDR2 reads SVGAGI. The CDR3 is 12 residues long. V lost 11 bases and J 6 bases, leaving 16 bases between the germline ends. The CDR3 DNA reads TGTGCCTGCGGATGGGTGTCGAAGACCCAGTACTTC. It yields the protein CACGWVSKTQYF.

The V gene is TRBV4-1, the J gene TRBJ2-7; tentatively, D is TRBD1 (6 bases). CDR1 MGHRA and CDR2 YSYEKL come from the germline V gene. Deletions cut 2 bases from V and 3 bases from J, with 17 bases between. This CDR3 has 16 amino acids. CDR3 loop: CASSQKNGDTHYEQYF. The DNA of the CDR3 is TGCGCCAGCAGCCAAAAAAATGGGGACACCCACTACGAGCAGTACTTC.

This clone was picked up a small number of times. The V and J genes are TRBV29-1 and TRBJ1-3; 11 bases line up with TRBD1. V lost 4 bases, J lost 7 bases, and 0 bases stayed unmatched. The germline gives CDR1 SQVTM, CDR2 ANQGSEA. CDR3 length: 12 amino acids. The CDR3 coding sequence is TGCAGCGTTGGGGACAGGGGGAACACCATATATTTT. Translating gives CSVGDRGNTIYF.

V is TRBV4-2 and J is TRBJ1-1, with D uncertain. Trimming cost V 0 bases and J 3 bases, with 8 bases left between them. The CDR3 totals 14 residues. Germline CDR1 and CDR2: LGHNA and YNFKEQ. The CDR3 here is CASSQDRRHTEAFF. The CDR3 bases are TGTGCCAGCAGCCAAGATCGGAGGCACACTGAAGCTTTCTTT.

To note about this clone: The junction does not match germline at one end; this may be a read error. J is TRBJ2-1 and V is TRBV19, with 7 bases matching TRBD2. CDR1 is LNHDA, CDR2 SQIVND, per germline (reference sequence). The CDR3 spans 15 residues. The CDR3 region has the DNA TGCGCCAGTAGGTTTGGGACTAAATGGATTAATGAGCAGTTCTTC. It is translated as CASRFGTKWINEQFF.

This clone appeared once. The rearrangement joins TRBV9 to TRBJ1-1, with D tentatively TRBD1 (6 bases). Trimming removed 0 bases from V and 2 bases from J, with 14 bases in between. The length of the CDR3 is 16 residues. Germline loops: CDR1 SGDLS, CDR2 YYNGEE. The DNA for the CDR3 is TGTGCCAGCAGCGTAGTACCCAAGGGGGAAAACACTGAAGCTTTCTTT. This sequence encodes CASSVVPKGENTEAFF.

The chain has TRBV7-2 and TRBJ1-2, with 9 bases matching TRBD1. J gave up 8 bases and V 6 bases, and 16 bases lay outside the gene matches. CDR1 SGHTA and CDR2 FQGNSA come from the germline V gene. The CDR3 contains 16 residues. CDR3 region: CASRRVSRDRVDGYTF. DNA of the CDR3: TGTGCCAGCAGGAGGGTTTCCCGGGACAGGGTGGACGGCTACACCTTC.

The chain links TRBV6-6 to TRBJ1-2, with 7 bases matching TRBD1. The CDR3 totals 15 residues. Germline CDR1 is MNHNY and CDR2 is SVGAGI (reference sequence). J gave up 3 bases and V 10 bases, and 14 bases lay outside the gene matches. CDR3 region: CATTPGTAFDYGYTF. The DNA of the CDR3 is TGTGCCACGACTCCCGGGACAGCATTCGACTATGGCTACACCTTC.